Following are 18 T cell receptor beta chains from one sample sequenced in a study of blood T cell repertoires in COVID-19. The data were produced by immunoSEQ multiplex PCR, yet TCRdb's version contains in-frame clones alone and is incomplete. The sample has around 260,000 clones, 87% seen once. The sample comprised peripheral blood. The receptors were gathered from a woman aged 40 to 50 who had recovered from COVID-19.

The J gene is TRBJ2-3, the V gene TRBV10-1; D is possibly TRBD1 (6 bases). Trimming removed 4 bases at V and 0 bases at J, with 8 bases between. The germline gives CDR1 WNHNN, CDR2 SYGVQD (reference sequence). This CDR3 spans 14 amino acids. This CDR3 is CASSGQVSTDTQYF. In nucleotides, the CDR3 is TGCGCCAGCAGTGGACAGGTGAGCACAGATACGCAGTATTTT.

The chain joins TRBV7-9 to TRBJ1-5; the match to TRBD1 covers 7 bases. J was trimmed by 6 bases and V by 5 bases; bases with no gene match: 4. This CDR3 has 13 residues. Germline V gene lookup returns CDR1 SEHNR and CDR2 FQNEAQ (reference sequence). The CDR3 nucleotides read TGTGCCAGCAGCCCGACAGGGCCTCAGCCCCAGCATTTT. As protein: CASSPTGPQPQHF.

This clone was seen only a few times. V gene TRBV5-1 combines with J gene TRBJ2-2, with a tentative D call TRBD2 (6 bases). Germline CDR1 is SGHRS and CDR2 is YFSETQ. This CDR3 has 15 amino acids. Deletions cut 1 base from V and 3 bases from J, with 10 bases between. This chain's CDR3 is CASSLTGDYTGELFF. The CDR3, as DNA: TGCGCCAGCAGCTTGACGGGGGACTACACCGGGGAGCTGTTTTTT.

The chain is built from TRBV24-1 and TRBJ2-2, with D perhaps TRBD1 (6 bases). This CDR3 comprises 15 residues. Trimming took 5 bases from V and 0 from J, leaving 9 bases between them. Germline values: CDR1 KGHDR, CDR2 SFDVKD. CDR3 residues: CATSGGPANTGELFF. For the CDR3, the DNA is TGTGCCACCAGTGGGGGGCCCGCGAACACCGGGGAGCTGTTTTTT.

The rearrangement joins TRBV7-2 to TRBJ2-7; possibly TRBD1 for D (6 bases). The V end was cut by 5 bases, the J end by 4 bases, with 21 bases between. Germline CDR1 reads SGHTA; CDR2 reads FQGNSA. There are 16 residues in the CDR3. The CDR3 loop reads CASSRLQGRLRYEQYF. The CDR3, as DNA: TGTGCCAGCAGCCGCTTACAGGGCCGCCTTAGGTACGAGCAGTACTTC.

This rearrangement joins TRBV2 to TRBJ2-1; 9 bases are a match to TRBD2. The CDR3 is 14 amino acids. CDR1 and CDR2 (germline): SNHLY, FYNNEI. Trimming took 3 bases from V and 8 from J; bases not matched to a gene: 5. The CDR3 is CASSDKRGDYEQFF. The CDR3 region has the DNA TGTGCCAGCAGTGACAAGCGGGGGGACTATGAGCAGTTCTTC.

V usage is TRBV20-1 and J usage is TRBJ2-5; the D is unclear. The germline CDR1 and CDR2 sequences are DFQATT and SNEGSKA (reference sequence). The CDR3 is 11 amino acids. V gave up 1 base and J gave up 5 bases, with 5 bases separating them. CDR3 sequence: CSARARETQYF. The CDR3 DNA reads as TGCAGTGCTAGAGCACGGGAGACCCAGTACTTC.

The chain employs TRBV2 and TRBJ1-5; the match to TRBD1 covers 8 bases. Germline V gene sequence: CDR1 SNHLY, CDR2 FYNNEI. The trim removed 5 bases at V and 2 bases at J, leaving 5 bases unmatched. This CDR3 comprises 15 residues. CDR3 loop: CASSLGQVRNQPQHF. CDR3 bases: TGTGCCAGCAGTCTGGGACAGGTTCGCAATCAGCCCCAGCATTTT.

V gene TRBV2 combines with J gene TRBJ2-1; D might be TRBD2 (6 bases). With 2 bases removed from V and 10 bases from J, the gap between germline ends came to 9 bases. The germline V gene encodes CDR1 SNHLY and CDR2 FYNNEI. The CDR3 is made up of 12 amino acids. The chain's CDR3 is CASSESGGEQFF. CDR3 nucleotide sequence: TGTGCCAGCAGTGAATCAGGAGGGGAGCAGTTCTTC. The full variable domain, in which reference TRBV2 and TRBJ2-1 provide the parts outside the CDR3, is EPEVTQTPSHQVTQMGQEVILRCVPISNHLYFYWYRQILGQKVEFLVSFYNNEISEKSEIFDDQFSVERPDGSNFTLKIRSTKLEDSAMYFCASSESGGEQFFGPGTRLTVL.

The genes are TRBV12-5 and TRBJ2-5; 7 nucleotides line up with TRBD2. J lost 5 bases, V lost 2 bases, and 8 bases had no gene match. The CDR3 totals 15 residues. Germline loops: CDR1 LGHNT, CDR2 FRNRAP. CDR3 sequence: CASGLYVRGGETQYF. The CDR3 bases are TGTGCTAGTGGTTTGTATGTAAGGGGAGGGGAGACCCAGTACTTC.

This chain uses TRBV4-3 with TRBJ1-2, with D hard to call. V lost 2 bases and J lost 2, with 9 bases in between. Germline V gene lookup returns CDR1 LGHNA and CDR2 YSLEER. The CDR3 spans 14 residues. The CDR3 DNA sequence: TGCGCCAGCAGCCAATCGTTTCCGAACTATGGCTACACCTTC. This gives the protein CASSQSFPNYGYTF.

The chain carries TRBV5-4 and TRBJ2-1; 7 bases map to TRBD2. This CDR3 has 18 amino acids. The germline gives CDR1 SGHNT, CDR2 YYREEE (reference sequence). V shed 4 bases, J shed 1 base, and the junction held 14 bases outside the gene matches. This CDR3 is CASSGGLVGRVSYNEQFF. The CDR3 DNA is TGTGCCAGCAGCGGAGGACTAGTTGGCCGCGTATCCTACAATGAGCAGTTCTTC.

The chain carries TRBV15 and TRBJ1-5; maybe TRBD1 (5 bases). The CDR3 is 18 residues long. Trimming shortened V by 0 bases and J by 0 bases, and 15 bases separated the two germline ends. Looked up from germline, CDR1 is LNHNV and CDR2 is YYDKDF (reference sequence). The CDR3 DNA sequence: TGTGCCACCAGCAGAGACTTACAGGCGACGCATAGCAATCAGCCCCAGCATTTT. Its translation: CATSRDLQATHSNQPQHF.

This chain joins TRBV5-4 and TRBJ2-7; D possibly corresponds to TRBD2 (6 bases). Germline V lookup: CDR1 SGHNT, CDR2 YYREEE (reference sequence). This CDR3 is built from 14 residues. V gave up 4 bases and J gave up 2 bases, with 13 bases separating them. CDR3 sequence reads: CASSAGRTTYEQYF. The CDR3 bases are TGTGCCAGCAGCGCGGGACGGACTACCTACGAGCAGTACTTC.

This chain uses TRBV30 with TRBJ1-4; TRBD1 agrees at 9 bases. Losses at the gene ends were 0 bases for V and 7 bases for J; bases not matched to a gene: 3. Per germline, CDR1 GTSNPN and CDR2 SVGIG (reference sequence). The CDR3 extends over 14 amino acids. The CDR3 DNA sequence: TGTGCCTGGAGTGTGGAACAGGGGGCTGAAAAACTGTTTTTT. Amino acids: CAWSVEQGAEKLFF.

This chain connects TRBV18 to TRBJ2-2, with 9 positions matching TRBD2. This CDR3 has 16 amino acids. The V gene's germline CDR1 is KGHSH and CDR2 LQKENI. V trimming: 2 bases; J trimming: 2 bases; junction bases outside the gene matches: 3. In DNA, the CDR3 is TGTGCCAGCTCACCATATAGCGGGGGAAACACCGGGGAGCTGTTTTTT. It translates to CASSPYSGGNTGELFF.

V and J are TRBV29-1 and TRBJ1-2; D uncertain. Trimming pared 4 bases from V and 5 bases from J, leaving 11 bases between. The CDR3 sequence is 12 residues long. The germline CDR1 and CDR2 sequences are SQVTM and ANQGSEA. The CDR3 spells CSVAGNDYGYTF. The DNA of the CDR3 is TGCAGCGTTGCCGGGAATGATTATGGCTACACCTTC. Looking up the rest from reference TRBV29-1 and TRBJ1-2 gives the full variable domain: SAVISQKPSRDICQRGTSLTIQCQVDSQVTMMFWYRQQPGQSLTLIATANQGSEATYESGFVIDKFPISRPNLTFSTLTVSNMSPEDSSIYLCSVAGNDYGYTFGSGTRLTVV.

In nucleotides, the CDR3 is TGTGCCAGCAGCGGCGGGGCTGATCCTAATGAAAAACTGTTTTTT. Protein: CASSGGADPNEKLFF. The chain links TRBV9 to TRBJ1-4; TRBD1 might be the D (5 bases). The ends were cut back, 3 bases at V and 3 bases at J, with 12 bases in the middle. This CDR3 contains 15 residues. Germline V lookup: CDR1 SGDLS, CDR2 YYNGEE.